This TCR beta chain was obtained from a study of T-cell reconstitution after alpha-beta-depleted transplantation in children. V shed 0 bases and J shed 4 bases, with 13 bases lying between them. The germline V gene has CDR1 LGHNA and CDR2 YSLEER. CDR3 length equals 17 residues. Unique molecular identifiers were used to barcode this TCRbeta library. TCRdb redid the calling of the PCR reads with MiXCR, one entry per CDR3 protein. The repertoire consists of about 400,000 distinct CDR3 sequences, with roughly 13% occurring once and the leading ten covering around 4.5%. This clonotype was counted between two and nine times.

The clonotype was recovered from a human donor who donated a stem cell graft to a child with Fanconi anemia. Here the sequenced sample was PBMCs, taken from the stem cell graft. V is TRBV4-3 and J is TRBJ2-6; D may be TRBD2 (5 bases). CDR3 amino acids: CASSQDLTGVGANVLTF. The DNA for the CDR3 is TGCGCCAGCAGCCAAGATCTGACCGGGGTCGGGGCCAACGTCCTGACTTTC.